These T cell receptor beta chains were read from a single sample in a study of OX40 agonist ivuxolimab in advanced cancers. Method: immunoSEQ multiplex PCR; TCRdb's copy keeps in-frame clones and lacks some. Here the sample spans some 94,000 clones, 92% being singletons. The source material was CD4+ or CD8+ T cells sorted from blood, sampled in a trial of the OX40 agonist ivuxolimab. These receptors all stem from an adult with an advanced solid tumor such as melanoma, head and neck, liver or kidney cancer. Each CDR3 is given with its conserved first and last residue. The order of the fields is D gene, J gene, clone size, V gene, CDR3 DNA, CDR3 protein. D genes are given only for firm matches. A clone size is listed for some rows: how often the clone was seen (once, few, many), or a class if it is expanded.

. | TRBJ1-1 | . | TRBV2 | TGTGCCAGCAAATTGAACAGGAACACTGAAGCTTTCTTT | CASKLNRNTEAFF
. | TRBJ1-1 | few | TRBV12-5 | TGTGCTAGTGGTTTGGATGCCACTGAAGCTTTCTTT | CASGLDATEAFF
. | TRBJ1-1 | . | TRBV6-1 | TGTGCCAGCAGTGAAATGGTCTTAGAAGCTTTCTTT | CASSEMVLEAFF
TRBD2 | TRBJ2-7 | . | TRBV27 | TGTGCCAGCAGTCTCACCGGGACTAGCGCTTGGGGGCAGTACTTC | CASSLTGTSAWGQYF
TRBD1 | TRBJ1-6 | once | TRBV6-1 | TGTGCCAGCAGTGAATATAGGGGGCCTTCACCCCTCCACTTT | CASSEYRGPSPLHF
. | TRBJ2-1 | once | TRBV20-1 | TGCAGTGCTAGAGTGGGAGGTGAGCAGTTCTTC | CSARVGGEQFF
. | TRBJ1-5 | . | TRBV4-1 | TGCGCCAGCAGCCAAGACCGGACAGTGGATAGCAATCAGCCCCAGCATTTT | CASSQDRTVDSNQPQHF
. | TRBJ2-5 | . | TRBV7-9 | TGTGCCAGCGGAGGAGGGCCTCTGCTAGAGACCCAGTACTTC | CASGGGPLLETQYF
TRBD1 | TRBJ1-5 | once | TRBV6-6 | TGTGCCAGCAGTTCCACAGGGGCGACCCCGCCCCAGCATTTT | CASSSTGATPPQHF
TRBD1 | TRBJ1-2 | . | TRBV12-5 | TGTGCTAGTGGCTCCAAACCGGGACAGGGCTTACCCTATGGCTACACCTTC | CASGSKPGQGLPYGYTF
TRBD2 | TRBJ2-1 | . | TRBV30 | TGTGCCTCGTCAAGCGGGATGGGTTACAATGAGCAGTTCTTC | CASSSGMGYNEQFF
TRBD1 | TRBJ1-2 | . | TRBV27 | TGTGCCAGCAGTGTGCAGGGGGCGCTTAACTATGGCTACACCTTC | CASSVQGALNYGYTF
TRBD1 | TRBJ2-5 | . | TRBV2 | TGTGCCAGCAGTGAGGTCAGACAGGGAGCAAAGACCCAGTACTTC | CASSEVRQGAKTQYF
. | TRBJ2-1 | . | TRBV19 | TGTGCCAGTAGTATAGGGGCAAATGAGCAGTTCTTC | CASSIGANEQFF
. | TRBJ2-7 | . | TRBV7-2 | TGTGCCAGCAGCTTAATATCCACAAATCACGAGCAGTACTTC | CASSLISTNHEQYF
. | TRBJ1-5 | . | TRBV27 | TGTGCCAGCAGTTCAGGGTATCAGCCCCAGCATTTT | CASSSGYQPQHF
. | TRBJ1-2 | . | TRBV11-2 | TGTGCCAGCAGCTTACCGGGGGCCATCTATGGCTACACCTTC | CASSLPGAIYGYTF
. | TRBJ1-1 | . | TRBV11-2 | TGTGCCAGCAGGACGGGGAACACTGAAGCTTTCTTT | CASRTGNTEAFF
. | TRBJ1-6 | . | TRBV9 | TGTGCCAGCAGCGCCTCAGGTGTATCACCCCTCCACTTT | CASSASGVSPLHF
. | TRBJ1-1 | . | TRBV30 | TGTGCCTGGATCCCTACAGGGAACGCTGAAGCTTTCTTT | CAWIPTGNAEAFF
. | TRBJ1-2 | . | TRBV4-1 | TGCGCCAGCAGCCAAGACAGAATCAACTATGGCTACACCTTC | CASSQDRINYGYTF
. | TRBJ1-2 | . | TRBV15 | TGTGCCACCAGCAGCGCTCGGGGATCCTATGGCTACACCTTC | CATSSARGSYGYTF
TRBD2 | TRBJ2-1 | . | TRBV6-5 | TGTGCCAGCAGTGCCCTAGCGGGAGTTGACGAGCAGTTCTTC | CASSALAGVDEQFF
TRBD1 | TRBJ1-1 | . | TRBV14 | TGTGCCAGCAGCCCAGACGACAGGGAGAACACTGAAGCTTTCTTT | CASSPDDRENTEAFF
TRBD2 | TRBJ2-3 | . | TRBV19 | TGTGCCAGTAGTATGCGGGCCGGGACACTTGCTAGCGGGGTAACAGATACGCAGTATTTT | CASSMRAGTLASGVTDTQYF
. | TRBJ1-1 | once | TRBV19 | TGTGCCGGACGAGTCGGGCTCGTCGCCCCTGAAGCTTTCTTT | CAGRVGLVAPEAFF
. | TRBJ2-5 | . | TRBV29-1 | TGCAGCGTTGAACGAGGGGACGAGACCCAGTACTTC | CSVERGDETQYF
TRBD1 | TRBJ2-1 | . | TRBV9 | TGTGCCAGCAGCGTCGCCGGGACAGGGATTGACGAGCAGTTCTTC | CASSVAGTGIDEQFF
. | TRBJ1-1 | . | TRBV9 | TGTGCCAGCAGCGTAGAACCGGGGCTTAACACTGAAGCTTTCTTT | CASSVEPGLNTEAFF
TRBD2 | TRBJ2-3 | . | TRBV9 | TGTGCCAGCAGCGGCCCACTAGCGGGTGCAGTAGATACGCAGTATTTT | CASSGPLAGAVDTQYF
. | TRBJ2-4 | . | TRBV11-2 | TGTGCCAGCAGCTTGTGGGTTAGACTGGGACGGAGCGACATTCAGTACTTC | CASSLWVRLGRSDIQYF
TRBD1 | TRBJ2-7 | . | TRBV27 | TGTGCCAGCAGTAAGGGACAGAGCTACGAGCAGTACTTC | CASSKGQSYEQYF
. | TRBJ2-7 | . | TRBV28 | TGTGCCAGCAGCTTACTTCTCTCCTACGAGCAGTACTTC | CASSLLLSYEQYF
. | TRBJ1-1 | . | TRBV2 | TGTGCCAGCAGGGGTGAGTCTGAAGCTTTCTTT | CASRGESEAFF
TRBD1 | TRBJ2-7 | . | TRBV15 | TGTGCCACCAGCAGATCACTGGACAGGGCGAACGAGCAGTACTTC | CATSRSLDRANEQYF
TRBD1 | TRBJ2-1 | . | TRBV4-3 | TGCGCCAGCAGCCAAGGGACAGGGGGCTACAATGAGCAGTTCTTC | CASSQGTGGYNEQFF
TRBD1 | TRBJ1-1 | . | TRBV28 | TGTGCCAGCAGTGGCGGGCCGCGGGACAGGGTACCTGAAGCTTTCTTT | CASSGGPRDRVPEAFF
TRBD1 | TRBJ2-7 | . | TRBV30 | TGTGCCTGGAGTGTTTTCGGGACAGGGGGTTTCGAGCAGTACTTC | CAWSVFGTGGFEQYF
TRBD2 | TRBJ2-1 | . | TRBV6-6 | TGTGCCAGCGCCGGACTAGCGGGAGGGCAGTACAATGAGCAGTTCTTC | CASAGLAGGQYNEQFF